This TCR beta chain was retrieved from a study of T cells in Graves' hyperthyroidism and ophthalmopathy (dated by TCRdb to between 2018 and 2021). The study in broad terms: Peripheral blood samples were taken at initial diagnosis, before any treatment was given. According to the paper, TCR Vbeta CDR3 sequencing was carried out on over 130 peripheral blood samples, which came from 40 to 45 ophthalmopathy, 75 to 80 hyperthyroidism and approximately 17 progressor patients. Once sampling was done, hyperthyroidism patients were given methimazole at a starting dose of 30 mg daily, whereas ophthalmopathy patients were given high-dose intravenous methylprednisolone. The approximately 98 discovery patients were randomly divided into training and test sets at a 7:3 ratio. The study also compared thyroid tissue and blood T-cell repertoires from roughly six Graves' hyperthyroidism patients. Prospective prediction of ophthalmopathy was tested in an independent validation cohort consisting of some 18 hyperthyroidism patients and 15 to 17 patients who later progressed to ophthalmopathy. To identify TCR V-J signatures that set the groups apart, the researchers used a discovery cohort of about a hundred patients, made up of under 50 with Graves' ophthalmopathy and 57 with stable Graves' hyperthyroidism.

TCR beta CDR3 regions were amplified from RNA transcripts. For the first round of RT-PCR on the TCR CDR3, the HTBI primer set was used together with the Qiagen OneStep RT-PCR kit. A second multiplex PCR round built the libraries, followed by size selection and purification. Paired-end sequencing of the libraries was performed with 100 bp reads on an Illumina HiSeq2000. Processing in the source paper ran as follows. SOAPnuke was used to process the raw data, with reads discarded if the reads contained adapters or uncalled bases, had a mean Phred below 15, or lacked an exact constant-primer or identifier match. High-quality paired reads were merged with COPE v1.2.5, and unique nucleotide sequences were defined as clonotypes. Clonotypes were aligned to IMGT TRBV, TRBD and TRBJ reference segments using MiTCR v1.1. The analysis included only V-J combinations with a frequency above 0.0001, which together covered 99% to 99.2% of the repertoires. A TCS score was defined as the ratio between F50 (clonal expansion) and ExV (chaos), using BLOSUM62-based TCRdist between CDR3 peptides within each V-J. Welch's t-statistics and random forest reduced around 520 V-J features to around 14, which were used in a naive Bayes classifier (R e1071). TCRdb handled the public reads itself, with Q25 trimming in fastp and clone calling in MiXCR, and kept productive beta chains. CDR3 protein sequences are deduplicated, and each keeps its most common genes and DNA. TCRdb's processing, not the authors' own work, is the source of the V and J calls. In all, the sample holds under 750,000 distinct CDR3 sequences, and under 20% of those were seen once. The top ten hold around 17% of the sample.

Taken from the germline V gene, the CDR1 and CDR2 loops are ENHRY and SYGVKD. After removal of 10 bases from V and 4 bases from J, the junction retains 10 bases not matched to a gene. Spanning cysteine to phenylalanine, the CDR3 consists of 15 amino acids. Left in the record is the CDR3 DNA by itself, 45 bases read in frame from the first base. General conclusions and limits of the study: Most expanded thyroid clonotypes (frequency above 0.001) were also detected in blood, suggesting blood repertoires may reflect thyroid immune responses. In validation, the model predicted progression to ophthalmopathy a median of approximately 6.6 months before onset, with about 67% sensitivity and around 76% specificity. Sample size was not statistically predetermined, and investigators were not blinded to group allocation. A 13 V-J signature model separated ophthalmopathy from stable hyperthyroidism, with 87.88% sensitivity and about 81% specificity in cross-validation and 80%/75% in testing.

Hyperthyroidism patients were newly diagnosed, had a disease duration of under 2 months, and were aged 18 to 65 years. Exclusion was applied to patients with uncontrolled infections, other autoimmune diseases, pregnancy or lactation. Diagnoses were established on the basis of clinical symptoms, serum thyroxine and TRAb, thyroid ultrasound, and orbital computed tomography. For progressor patients, blood was drawn at the first diagnosis of hyperthyroidism, before any ophthalmopathy symptoms had appeared. PBMCs were separated from 10 ml of fresh peripheral blood using Ficoll-Paque density gradient centrifugation. Progressor patients were first diagnosed with Graves' hyperthyroidism and then developed ophthalmopathy during follow-up. Trizol reagent was used to extract total RNA, and RNA quality was then checked on an Agilent 2100 Bioanalyzer. About this clonotype: This clone's antigen is unknown. No clone much larger than this one lies a single base away; base qualities are absent.

The source of this sequence is a woman aged 50 to 60 with Graves' hyperthyroidism that later progressed to Graves' ophthalmopathy. Sequencing input: blood. Recombination connected TRBV10-3 to TRBJ2-1, with 10 bases in between that match TRBD2. The DNA sequence follows: TGTGCCACCAGGGTAGCGGGGGGCCTGTACAATGAGCAGTTCTTC. It is translated as CATRVAGGLYNEQFF.